These 23 T cell receptor beta chains were all obtained from the same sample, sequenced in a study of vaccination and CD4 T cells after COVID-19. Treatment reported: roughly 11-day PBMC culture with coronavirus spike peptide pools or control peptides (ViraFEST assay). Sequencing of cultured CD4+ T cell DNA used the Oncomine TCR Beta short-read assay. One entry per CDR3 protein, called by TCRdb with MiXCR from the PCR reads. The table records about 13,000 distinct CDR3 sequences, over 40% of them present only once. No cognate antigen is known for these TCRs. Sequencing input: CD4+ T cells from blood, cultured in vitro. The receptor set was obtained from a human donor who had recovered from COVID-19.

This clonotype was found once. V usage is TRBV7-8 and J usage is TRBJ2-3, with 9 bases aligning to TRBD2. CDR1 and CDR2 (germline): SGHVS, FQNEAQ. J lost 1 base, V lost 5 bases, and 13 bases had no gene match. The CDR3 has 18 residues. The CDR3 protein is CASSPPLAGIAGTDTQYF. The CDR3 DNA sequence: TGTGCCAGCAGCCCCCCGCTAGCGGGGATAGCGGGCACAGATACGCAGTATTTT.

There are a few counts of this clonotype. The V and J genes are TRBV24-1 and TRBJ2-1; D gene uncertain. There are 16 residues in the CDR3. Germline CDR1 reads KGHDR; CDR2 reads SFDVKD. The V gene lost 1 base and the J gene lost 0 bases, with 9 bases spanning the gap. This chain's CDR3 is CATSDFGVSSYNEQFF. The CDR3 DNA reads as TGTGCCACCAGTGATTTTGGCGTTAGCTCCTACAATGAGCAGTTCTTC.

This clonotype was seen only a few times. This chain's CDR3 is CATSDNRSGDEQFF. Here the CDR3 DNA reads TGTGCCACCAGTGATAACCGATCAGGGGATGAGCAGTTCTTC. The chain recombines TRBV24-1 with TRBJ2-1; a possible D gene is TRBD1 (6 bases). V lost 3 bases to trimming and J lost 8 bases, with 13 bases between them. Germline V gives CDR1 KGHDR, CDR2 SFDVKD. The CDR3 extends over 14 amino acids.

This clonotype turned up a few times. The chain couples TRBV30 to TRBJ1-6; D might be TRBD1 (6 bases). V was pared by 8 bases and J by 10 bases, with 21 bases between. CDR1 and CDR2 (germline): GTSNPN, SVGIG (reference sequence). The CDR3 consists of 14 residues. The CDR3 loop is CALGRSGVGSPLHF. The CDR3 DNA sequence: TGTGCCCTCGGGAGGTCAGGGGTCGGATCACCCCTCCACTTT.

This clonotype was recorded a few times. This chain links TRBV7-2 with TRBJ1-2; D not resolved. This CDR3 has 16 amino acids. V was shortened by 2 bases and J by 6 bases, with 19 bases between the two germline ends. Germline CDR1 reads SGHTA; CDR2 reads FQGNSA. The CDR3 sequence is CASSLSLQGPFHGYTF. DNA for the CDR3: TGTGCCAGCAGCTTAAGTTTGCAAGGGCCCTTTCATGGCTACACCTTC.

This clonotype was observed a handful of times. In nucleotides, the CDR3 is TGTGCCAGCAGCCTACCTCGGGGTGGCTACACCTTC. Translating it yields CASSLPRGGYTF. The gene calls are TRBV7-2 and TRBJ1-2; D gene unclear. V was pared by 5 bases and J by 7 bases, with 11 bases between. This CDR3 contains 12 residues. From germline, CDR1 is SGHTA and CDR2 FQGNSA. Together with reference TRBV7-2 and TRBJ1-2, the CDR3 gives the full variable domain: GAGVSQSPSNKVTEKGKDVELRCDPISGHTALYWYRQSLGQGLEFLIYFQGNSAPDKSGLPSDRFSAERTGGSVSTLTIQRTQQEDSAVYLCASSLPRGGYTFGSGTRLTVV.

This clonotype was seen a few times. This chain joins TRBV10-3 and TRBJ1-6; no firm D call. V was clipped by 0 bases and J by 8 bases, with 14 bases between them. CDR3 length: 16 amino acids. The germline V gene has CDR1 ENHRY and CDR2 SYGVKD. The CDR3 reads CAISESAGSRDSPLHF. The CDR3 DNA is TGTGCCATCAGTGAGTCTGCAGGAAGTAGGGATTCACCCCTCCACTTT.

The chain employs TRBV28 and TRBJ2-5; D not resolved. V was trimmed by 4 bases and J by 0 bases, leaving 6 bases between them. CDR1 is MDHEN and CDR2 is SYDVKM in the germline V gene. This CDR3 is built from 13 residues. This CDR3 is CASSYQYQETQYF. In nucleotides, the CDR3 is TGTGCCAGCAGTTATCAGTACCAAGAGACCCAGTACTTC.

Remarks on this clonotype: A read error may produce the germline difference seen at one junction end. The chain joins TRBV7-9 to TRBJ1-2; 9 nucleotides line up with TRBD1. Germline V gene data show CDR1 as SEHNR and CDR2 as FQNEAQ (reference sequence). CDR3 length: 13 residues. The CDR3 here is CASSSRDRDGYTF. DNA for the CDR3: TGCGCCAGCAGCTCCCGGGACAGGGATGGCTACACCTTC.

The table lists this clonotype with a few counts. Sequence at one end of the junction differs from germline and may be a read error. The chain has TRBV6-2 or TRBV6-3 and TRBJ2-2, with 11 bases matching TRBD2. CDR3 length: 16 residues. In germline, CDR1 is MNHEY, CDR2 SVGEGT. Written as DNA, the CDR3 is TGTGCCAGCACCTACTCTAGCGGGAGGTACACTGGGGAGCTGTTTTTT. It translates to CASTYSSGRYTGELFF.

A few counts support this clonotype. The chain combines TRBV7-9 with TRBJ2-1, with 8 bases aligning to TRBD1. Unmatched junction bases numbered 10, after V lost 0 bases and J lost 6 bases. There are 17 residues in the CDR3. The V gene's germline CDR1 is SEHNR and CDR2 FQNEAQ (reference sequence). The CDR3 region has the DNA TGTGCCAGCAGCTTAGCCTACCCGGGACAGGTAATCAATGAGCAGTTCTTC. This encodes CASSLAYPGQVINEQFF.

The chain links TRBV6-1 to TRBJ2-3, with unresolved D. The ends were cut back, 6 bases at V and 2 bases at J, with 3 bases in the middle. The CDR3 extends over 11 amino acids. Germline-derived CDR1 and CDR2 are MNHNS and SASEGT. This chain's CDR3 is CASRSTDTQYF. In DNA form, the CDR3 reads TGTGCCAGCAGGTCCACAGATACGCAGTATTTT.

The rearrangement uses TRBV25-1 and TRBJ1-2, with 9 positions matching TRBD1. The CDR3 length is 14 residues. Losses at the gene ends were 5 bases for V and 6 bases for J; bases not matched to a gene: 7. Germline values: CDR1 MGHDK, CDR2 SYGVNS. CDR3 loop: CASSSRDRENGYTF. The CDR3 DNA follows: TGTGCCAGCAGTTCCCGGGACAGGGAGAATGGCTACACCTTC.

V usage is TRBV4-3 and J usage is TRBJ1-6; D perhaps matches TRBD1 (5 bases). Per germline, CDR1 LGHNA and CDR2 YSLEER. The CDR3 has 14 residues. V shed 8 bases and J shed 6 bases, with 14 bases lying between them. The CDR3 protein is CASRETGSNSPLHF. The CDR3 region has the DNA TGCGCCAGCCGGGAAACAGGAAGTAATTCACCCCTCCACTTT.

There are a few counts of this clonotype. The chain employs TRBV24-1 and TRBJ1-1; 7 positions match TRBD1. The CDR3 runs 13 residues. Germline CDR1 KGHDR, CDR2 SFDVKD. Unmatched junction bases numbered 6, after V lost 5 bases and J lost 7 bases. The CDR3 protein is CATSGVQGGEAFF. Written as DNA, the CDR3 is TGTGCCACCAGTGGCGTTCAGGGGGGTGAAGCTTTCTTT.

The genes are TRBV19 and TRBJ2-3; 8 bases agree with TRBD1. CDR3 length: 14 residues. Germline V gene lookup returns CDR1 LNHDA and CDR2 SQIVND (reference sequence). With 7 bases clipped from V and 2 bases from J, the junction kept 5 bases outside the gene matches. The chain's CDR3 is CASTSDRATDTQYF. The CDR3 DNA reads as TGTGCCAGTACCTCGGACAGGGCCACAGATACGCAGTATTTT.

In its sample, this clonotype was seen once. The J gene is TRBJ2-1, the V gene TRBV20-1, with D unresolved. The CDR3 extends over 15 amino acids. Per germline, CDR1 DFQATT and CDR2 SNEGSKA (reference sequence). V dropped 1 base and J dropped 5 bases, with 15 bases sitting between them. This chain's CDR3 is CSARVGIGTHNEQFF. Written as DNA, the CDR3 is TGCAGTGCTAGAGTGGGCATCGGTACGCACAATGAGCAGTTCTTC.

This clonotype was counted a single time. This may be a read error, as it is one base from a much larger clone. The chain employs TRBV19 and TRBJ1-5; TRBD1 matches at 11 bases. Germline CDR1 is LNHDA and CDR2 is SQIVND (reference sequence). This CDR3 comprises 16 residues. CDR3 DNA: TGTACCAGTAGTATCCGGGACAGGGGGGGCAATCAGCCCCAGCATTTT. Translating it yields CTSSIRDRGGNQPQHF. The whole variable domain, remainder taken from reference TRBV19 and TRBJ1-5, is DGGITQSPKYLFRKEGQNVTLSCEQNLNHDAMYWYRQDPGQGLRLIYYSQIVNDFQKGDIAEGYSVSREKKESFPLTVTSAQKNPTAFYLCTSSIRDRGGNQPQHFGDGTRLSIL.

The CDR3 region is CASSDSGNTIYF. In DNA, the CDR3 is TGTGCCAGCAGCGACTCTGGAAACACCATATATTTT. J is TRBJ1-3 and V is TRBV7-9; D call uncertain. V was shortened by 5 bases and J by 0 bases, with 2 bases between the two germline ends. CDR3 length equals 12 residues. Per germline, CDR1 SEHNR and CDR2 FQNEAQ (reference sequence). The full variable domain, its missing parts supplied by reference TRBV7-9 and TRBJ1-3, is DTGVSQNPRHKITKRGQNVTFRCDPISEHNRLYWYRQTLGQGPEFLTYFQNEAQLEKSRLLSDRFSAERPKGSFSTLEIQRTEQGDSAMYLCASSDSGNTIYFGEGSWLTVV.

J is TRBJ2-2 and V is TRBV7-3; D call uncertain. Per the germline V gene, CDR1 is SGHTA and CDR2 is FQGTGA. The V end lost 5 bases, the J end lost 6 bases, and 10 bases lay between the germline ends. The CDR3 sequence is 13 residues long. The CDR3 region is CASSTRSAGELFF. The CDR3 DNA sequence: TGTGCCAGCAGCACCCGTTCGGCCGGGGAGCTGTTTTTT.

This chain uses TRBV6-1 with TRBJ2-3; D not resolved. V lost 0 bases and J lost 2, with 6 bases in between. CDR1 is MNHNS, CDR2 SASEGT, per germline. The CDR3 contains 14 residues. DNA of the CDR3: TGTGCCAGCAGTGAAGCGCCAGACACAGATACGCAGTATTTT. Protein sequence: CASSEAPDTDTQYF.

This chain connects TRBV19 to TRBJ2-3; D is perhaps TRBD1 (6 bases). V shed 2 bases and J shed 1 base, with 10 bases lying between them. Germline CDR1 reads LNHDA; CDR2 reads SQIVND (reference sequence). This CDR3 is 15 amino acids long. The CDR3 spells CASSIQGTGTDTQYF. The DNA for the CDR3 is TGTGCCAGTAGTATACAGGGGACGGGCACAGATACGCAGTATTTT. The whole variable domain, remainder taken from reference TRBV19 and TRBJ2-3, is DGGITQSPKYLFRKEGQNVTLSCEQNLNHDAMYWYRQDPGQGLRLIYYSQIVNDFQKGDIAEGYSVSREKKESFPLTVTSAQKNPTAFYLCASSIQGTGTDTQYFGPGTRLTVL.

The chain combines TRBV20-1 with TRBJ2-7; 7 nucleotides line up with TRBD2. V dropped 0 bases and J dropped 2; count of bases not matched to a gene: 10. CDR3 size: 16 residues. Germline assignment: CDR1 DFQATT and CDR2 SNEGSKA (reference sequence). This chain's CDR3 is CSARDPSGGRTYEQYF. The CDR3 DNA follows: TGCAGTGCTAGAGATCCTTCGGGGGGTCGGACCTACGAGCAGTACTTC.